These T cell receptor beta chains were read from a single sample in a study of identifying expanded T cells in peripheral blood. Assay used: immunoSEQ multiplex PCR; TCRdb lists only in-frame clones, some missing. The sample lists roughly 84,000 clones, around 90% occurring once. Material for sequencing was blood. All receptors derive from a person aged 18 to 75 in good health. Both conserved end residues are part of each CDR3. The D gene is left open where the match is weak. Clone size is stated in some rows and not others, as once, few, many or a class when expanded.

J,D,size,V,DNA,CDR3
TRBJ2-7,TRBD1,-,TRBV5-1,TGCGCCAGCAGCTTCCGGACAGGGGCTAGCGAGCAGTACTTC,CASSFRTGASEQYF
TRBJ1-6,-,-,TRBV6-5,TGTGCCAGCAGTTACTCGATGCTTTCCGGCGCCTCACCCCTCCACTTT,CASSYSMLSGASPLHF
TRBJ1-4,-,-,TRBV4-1,TGCGCCAGCAGCCAAGGCCATAGTAGGAGTAATGAAAAACTGTTTTTT,CASSQGHSRSNEKLFF
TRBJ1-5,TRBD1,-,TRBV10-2,TGCGCCAGCGGCTTGACAGGGGGCAATCAGCCCCAGCATTTT,CASGLTGGNQPQHF
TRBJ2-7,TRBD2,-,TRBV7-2,TGTGCCAGCAGGTGGACTAGCGACTCCTACGAGCAGTACTTC,CASRWTSDSYEQYF
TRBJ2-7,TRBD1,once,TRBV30,TGTGCCTGGAGCGACCCCGGGACAGGGAGAATTCTCTACGAGCAGTACTTC,CAWSDPGTGRILYEQYF
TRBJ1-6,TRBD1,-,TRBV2,TGTGCCAGGAGGACAGGGTCTAATTCACCCCTCCACTTT,CARRTGSNSPLHF
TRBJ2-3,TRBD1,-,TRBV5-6,TGTGCCAGCAGCCTTAGACAGGGGGGAGGCACAGATACGCAGTATTTT,CASSLRQGGGTDTQYF
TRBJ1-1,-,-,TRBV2,TGTGCCAGCAGTGAACGCGGCCCCTGGAACACTGAAGCTTTCTTT,CASSERGPWNTEAFF
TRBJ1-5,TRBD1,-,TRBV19,TGTGCCAGTACCACGACCCCGGGACAGGGGGCGGAACGTAGCAATCAGCCCCAGCATTTT,CASTTTPGQGAERSNQPQHF
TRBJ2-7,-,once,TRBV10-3,TGTGCCATCAGATCGGAGAGCTGGGGAGAGCAGTACTTC,CAIRSESWGEQYF
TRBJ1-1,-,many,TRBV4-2,TGTGCCAGCAGCCAGGGCTACAGTGCCCTGAGTAGCACTGAAGCTTTCTTT,CASSQGYSALSSTEAFF
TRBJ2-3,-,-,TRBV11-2,TGTGCCAGCAGCTTAGCGTACGGCACAGATACGCAGTATTTT,CASSLAYGTDTQYF
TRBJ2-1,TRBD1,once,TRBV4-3,TGCGCCAGCAGCCACCCCAAAACGGGACAGGGGCGTTACAATGAGCAGTTCTTC,CASSHPKTGQGRYNEQFF
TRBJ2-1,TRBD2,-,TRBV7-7,TGTGCCAGCAGCTCGGGGTCTAGCGGGGGGATAATTGAGCAGTTCTTC,CASSSGSSGGIIEQFF
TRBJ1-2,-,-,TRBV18,TGTGCCAGCTCACCACCTAATCCGGAATCTGGCTACACCTTC,CASSPPNPESGYTF
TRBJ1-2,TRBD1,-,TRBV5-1,TGCGCCAGCAGCGGTGACAGGGGAGTAGGGGGCTACACCTTC,CASSGDRGVGGYTF
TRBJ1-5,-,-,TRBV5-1,TGCGCCAGCAGCTTGGGACAGTATAGCAATCAGCCCCAGCATTTT,CASSLGQYSNQPQHF
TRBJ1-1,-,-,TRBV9,TGTGCCAGCAGCGCCTCAAGTAGGAGCACTGAAGCTTTCTTT,CASSASSRSTEAFF
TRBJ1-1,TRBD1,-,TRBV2,TGTGCCAGCAGTGAAAGGGACAGCCTACCTCCTGAAGCTTTCTTT,CASSERDSLPPEAFF
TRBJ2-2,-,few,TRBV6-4,TGTGCCAGCAGTACCGCAGCAGGAGGGGCCACCGGGGAGCTGTTTTTT,CASSTAAGGATGELFF
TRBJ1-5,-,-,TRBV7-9,TGTGCCAGCAGCTCCCAGCTAAAACAGGGACGGGGGAATCAGCCCCAGCATTTT,CASSSQLKQGRGNQPQHF
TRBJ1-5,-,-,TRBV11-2,TGTGCCAGCAGCGCTGCGCCGGACAGCTACAGCAATCAGCCCCAGCATTTT,CASSAAPDSYSNQPQHF
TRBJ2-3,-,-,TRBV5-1,TGCGCCAGCAGCTTGGATGCCGGAGGCGGCACAGATACGCAGTATTTT,CASSLDAGGGTDTQYF
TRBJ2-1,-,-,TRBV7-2,TGTGCCAGCAGCTTACGACAGAGCTCCTACAATGAGCAGTTCTTC,CASSLRQSSYNEQFF
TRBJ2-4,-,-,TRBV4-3,TGCGCCAGCAGCCAAGTGGCCAGGGCCGAAAACATTCAGTACTTC,CASSQVARAENIQYF
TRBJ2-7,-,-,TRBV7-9,TGTGCCAGCAGTTCAACGGGGGACGAGCAGTACTTC,CASSSTGDEQYF
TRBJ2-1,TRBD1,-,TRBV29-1,TGCAGCGCATTGACGGGACAGGGGGCGAGAAATGAGCAGTTCTTC,CSALTGQGARNEQFF
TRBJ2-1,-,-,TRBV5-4,TGTGCCAGCAGCCGGGGTTCCTACAATGAGCAGTTCTTC,CASSRGSYNEQFF
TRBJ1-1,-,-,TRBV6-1,TGTGCCAGCAGTGAGGTCGGGGGGTACACTGAAGCTTTCTTT,CASSEVGGYTEAFF
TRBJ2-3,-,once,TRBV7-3,TGTGCCAGCAGCCTGCGTGGGGGAGACCCAGATACGCAGTATTTT,CASSLRGGDPDTQYF
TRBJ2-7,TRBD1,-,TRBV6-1,TGTGCCAGCAGCCGGACAGGAGGCCACGAGCAGTACTTC,CASSRTGGHEQYF
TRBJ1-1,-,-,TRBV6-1,TGTGCCAGCAGTGACTCACCCACTGAAGCTTTCTTT,CASSDSPTEAFF
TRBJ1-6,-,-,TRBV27,TGTGCCAGCAGTCGCCGGGACGCCCGCGGTTCACCCCTCCACTTT,CASSRRDARGSPLHF
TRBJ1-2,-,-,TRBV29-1,TGCAGCGTTGATGGCAGGGGTCGTGCAGGGAACACCTTC,CSVDGRGRAGNTF
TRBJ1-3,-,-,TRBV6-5,TGTGCCAGCAGTTCCATTCCAGGGTCAACTGGAAACACCATATATTTT,CASSSIPGSTGNTIYF